Reported below is one T cell receptor (beta chain). As yet, its antigen is unknown. Between the trimmed V and J ends, which lost 0 bases and 6 bases, there was a span of 9 bases. This CDR3 has 14 amino acids. From germline, CDR1 is MNHEY and CDR2 SVGAGI. PCR primers comprised 60 Vbeta and 13 Jbeta primers. Profiled with immunoSEQ multiplex PCR; TCRdb holds only in-frame clones, not every one. The data show approximately 160,000 clones, with about four fifths seen just once and about 7.4% held by the top ten. The source of the sample is a study of cytomegalovirus exposure and HLA in healthy donors. Points from the study as a whole: Highly shared variants forming one cluster were likely a sequencing artifact. Information on immune exposure was restricted to one variable (CMV serostatus). Researchers reported in a later analysis that common viral pathogens appeared linked to several top clusters.

The V call is TRBV6-5, the J call TRBJ2-1; weak D call: TRBD1 (5 bases). Sequenced input: PBMCs. This sequence originates from a male donor in good health and CMV-seropositive. The CDR3, as DNA: TGTGCCAGCAGTTACTCTTCTAGGGGCAATGAGCAGTTCTTC. The encoded protein is CASSYSSRGNEQFF.